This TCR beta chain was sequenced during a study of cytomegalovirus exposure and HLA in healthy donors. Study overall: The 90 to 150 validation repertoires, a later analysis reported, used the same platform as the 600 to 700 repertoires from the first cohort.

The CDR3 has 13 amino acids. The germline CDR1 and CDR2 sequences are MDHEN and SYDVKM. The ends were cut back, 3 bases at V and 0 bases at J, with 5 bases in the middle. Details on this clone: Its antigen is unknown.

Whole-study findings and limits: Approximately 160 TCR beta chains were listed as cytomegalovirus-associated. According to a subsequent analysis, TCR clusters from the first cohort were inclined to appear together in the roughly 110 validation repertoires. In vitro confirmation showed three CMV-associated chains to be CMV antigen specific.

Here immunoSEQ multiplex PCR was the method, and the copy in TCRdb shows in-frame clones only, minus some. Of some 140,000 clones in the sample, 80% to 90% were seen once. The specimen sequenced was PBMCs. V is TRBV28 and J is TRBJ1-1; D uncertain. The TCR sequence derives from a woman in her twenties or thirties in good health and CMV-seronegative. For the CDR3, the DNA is TGTGCCAGCAGTTTTGCGGTGAACACTGAAGCTTTCTTT. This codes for CASSFAVNTEAFF.